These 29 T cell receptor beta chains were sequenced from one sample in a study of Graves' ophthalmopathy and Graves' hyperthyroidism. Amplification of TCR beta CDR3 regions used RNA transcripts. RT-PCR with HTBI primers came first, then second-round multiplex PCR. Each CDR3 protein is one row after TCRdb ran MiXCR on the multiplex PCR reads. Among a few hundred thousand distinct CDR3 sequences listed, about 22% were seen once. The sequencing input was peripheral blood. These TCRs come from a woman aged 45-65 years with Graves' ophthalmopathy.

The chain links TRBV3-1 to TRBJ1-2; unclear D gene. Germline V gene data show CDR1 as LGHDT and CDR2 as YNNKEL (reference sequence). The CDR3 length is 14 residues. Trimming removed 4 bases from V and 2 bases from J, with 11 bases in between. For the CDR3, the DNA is TGTGCCAGCAGCCCCCGTCGCCAGAACTATGGCTACACCTTC. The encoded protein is CASSPRRQNYGYTF.

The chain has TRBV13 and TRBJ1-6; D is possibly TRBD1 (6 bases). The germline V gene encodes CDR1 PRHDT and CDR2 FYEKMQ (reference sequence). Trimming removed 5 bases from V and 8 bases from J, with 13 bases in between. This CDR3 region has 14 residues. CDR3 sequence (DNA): TGTGCCAGCAGCGCCCAAGAGGGGGATTCACCCCTCCACTTT. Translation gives CASSAQEGDSPLHF.

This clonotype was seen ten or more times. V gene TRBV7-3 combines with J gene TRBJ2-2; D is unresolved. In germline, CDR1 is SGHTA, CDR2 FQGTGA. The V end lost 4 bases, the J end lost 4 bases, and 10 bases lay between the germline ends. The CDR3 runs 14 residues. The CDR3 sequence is CASSSKHGTGELFF. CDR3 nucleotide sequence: TGTGCCAGCAGCTCAAAACACGGCACCGGGGAGCTGTTTTTT.

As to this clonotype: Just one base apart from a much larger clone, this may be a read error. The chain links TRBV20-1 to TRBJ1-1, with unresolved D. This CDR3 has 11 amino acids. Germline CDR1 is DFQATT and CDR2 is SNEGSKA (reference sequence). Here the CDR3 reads CGAREGRTLFF. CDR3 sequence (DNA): TGCGGTGCTAGAGAGGGTCGGACGCTTTTTTTT.

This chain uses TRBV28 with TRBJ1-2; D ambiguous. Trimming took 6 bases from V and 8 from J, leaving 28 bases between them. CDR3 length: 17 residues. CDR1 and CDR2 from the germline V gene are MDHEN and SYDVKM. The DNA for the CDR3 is TGTGCCAGCAGACCAAAATCCCGACATACGCCTGAGGACGGCTACACCTTC. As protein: CASRPKSRHTPEDGYTF.

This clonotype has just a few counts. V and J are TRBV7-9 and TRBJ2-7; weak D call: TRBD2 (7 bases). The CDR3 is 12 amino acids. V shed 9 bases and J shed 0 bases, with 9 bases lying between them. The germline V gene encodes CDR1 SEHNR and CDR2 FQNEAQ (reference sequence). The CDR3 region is CASGGASYEQYF. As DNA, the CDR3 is TGTGCCAGTGGGGGGGCCTCCTACGAGCAGTACTTC.

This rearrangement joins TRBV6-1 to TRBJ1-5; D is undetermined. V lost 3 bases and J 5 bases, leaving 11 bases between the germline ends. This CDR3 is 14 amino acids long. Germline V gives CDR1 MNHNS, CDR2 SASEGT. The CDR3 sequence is CASSEVGDHQPQHF. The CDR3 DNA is TGTGCCAGCAGTGAGGTTGGGGATCATCAGCCCCAGCATTTT.

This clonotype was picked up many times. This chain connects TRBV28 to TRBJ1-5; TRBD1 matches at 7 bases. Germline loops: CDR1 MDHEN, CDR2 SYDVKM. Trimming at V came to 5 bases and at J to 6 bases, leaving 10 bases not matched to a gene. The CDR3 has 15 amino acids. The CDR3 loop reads CASSGVTGVGQPQHF. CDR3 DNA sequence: TGTGCCAGCAGTGGAGTTACAGGGGTAGGTCAGCCCCAGCATTTT. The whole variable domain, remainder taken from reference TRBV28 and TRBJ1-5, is DVKVTQSSRYLVKRTGEKVFLECVQDMDHENMFWYRQDPGLGLRLIYFSYDVKMKEKGDIPEGYSVSREKKERFSLILESASTNQTSMYLCASSGVTGVGQPQHFGDGTRLSIL.

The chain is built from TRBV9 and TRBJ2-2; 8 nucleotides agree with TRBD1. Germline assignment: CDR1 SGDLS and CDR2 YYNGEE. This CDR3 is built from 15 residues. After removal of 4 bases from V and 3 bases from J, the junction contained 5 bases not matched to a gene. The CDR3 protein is CASSTSGGDTGELFF. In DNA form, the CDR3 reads TGTGCCAGCAGCACCTCAGGGGGCGACACCGGGGAGCTGTTTTTT.

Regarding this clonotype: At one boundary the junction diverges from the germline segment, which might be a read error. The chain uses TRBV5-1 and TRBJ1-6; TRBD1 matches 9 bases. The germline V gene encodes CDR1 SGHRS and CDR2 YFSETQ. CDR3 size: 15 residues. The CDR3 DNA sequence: TGCGCCAGCAGACAGGGGGCGCAGGGAAATTCATCCCTCCACTTT. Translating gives CASRQGAQGNSSLHF.

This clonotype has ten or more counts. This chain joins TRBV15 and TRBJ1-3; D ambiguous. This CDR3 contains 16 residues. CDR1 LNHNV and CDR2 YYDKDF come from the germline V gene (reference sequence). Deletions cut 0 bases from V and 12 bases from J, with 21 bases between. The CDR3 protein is CATSRDKTPVEGGIYF. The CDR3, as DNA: TGTGCCACCAGCAGAGATAAGACGCCGGTGGAGGGCGGCATATATTTT.

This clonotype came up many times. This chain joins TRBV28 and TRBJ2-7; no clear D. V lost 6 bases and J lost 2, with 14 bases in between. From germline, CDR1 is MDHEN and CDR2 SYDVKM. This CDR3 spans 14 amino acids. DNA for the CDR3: TGTGCCAGCAGGCGACCCGACCCTACCTACGAGCAGTACTTC. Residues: CASRRPDPTYEQYF.

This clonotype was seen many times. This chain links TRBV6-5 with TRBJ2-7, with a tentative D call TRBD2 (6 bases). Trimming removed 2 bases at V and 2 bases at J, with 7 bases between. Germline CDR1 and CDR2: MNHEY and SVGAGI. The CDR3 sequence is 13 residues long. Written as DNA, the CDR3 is TGTGCCAGCAGTTACGGAGGGCCCTACGAGCAGTACTTC. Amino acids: CASSYGGPYEQYF.

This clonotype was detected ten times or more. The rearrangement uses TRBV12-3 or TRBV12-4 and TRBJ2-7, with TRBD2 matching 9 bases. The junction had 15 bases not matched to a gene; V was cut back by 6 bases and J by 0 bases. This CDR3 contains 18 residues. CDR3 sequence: CASSPTPLGSGSSYEQYF. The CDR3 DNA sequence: TGTGCCAGCAGCCCCACGCCACTTGGTAGCGGGAGCTCCTACGAGCAGTACTTC.

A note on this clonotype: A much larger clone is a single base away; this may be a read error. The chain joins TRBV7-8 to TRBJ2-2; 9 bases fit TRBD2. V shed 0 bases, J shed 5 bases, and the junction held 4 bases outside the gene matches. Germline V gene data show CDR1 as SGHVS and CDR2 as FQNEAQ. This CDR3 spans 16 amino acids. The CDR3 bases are TGTGCCAGCAGCTTAGCCCTAGCGGGATTTACCGGGGAGCTGTTTTTT. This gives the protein CASSLALAGFTGELFF.

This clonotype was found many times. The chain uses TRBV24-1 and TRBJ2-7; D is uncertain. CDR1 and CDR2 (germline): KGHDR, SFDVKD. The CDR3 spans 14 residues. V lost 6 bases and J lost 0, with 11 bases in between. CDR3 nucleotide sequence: TGTGCCACCAGTAATTCCGGAAGCTCCTACGAGCAGTACTTC. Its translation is CATSNSGSSYEQYF.

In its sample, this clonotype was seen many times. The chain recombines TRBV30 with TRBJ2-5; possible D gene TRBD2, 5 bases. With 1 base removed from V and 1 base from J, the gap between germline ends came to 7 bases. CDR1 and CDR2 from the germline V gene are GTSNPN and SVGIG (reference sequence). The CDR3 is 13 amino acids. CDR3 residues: CAWSGESQETQYF. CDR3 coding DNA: TGTGCCTGGAGTGGGGAGTCCCAAGAGACCCAGTACTTC.

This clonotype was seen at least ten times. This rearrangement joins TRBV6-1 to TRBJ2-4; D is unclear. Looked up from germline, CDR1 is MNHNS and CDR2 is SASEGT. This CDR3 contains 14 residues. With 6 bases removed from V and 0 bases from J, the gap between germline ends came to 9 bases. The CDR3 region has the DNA TGTGCCAGCAGCGAGAAGGAAGCCAAAAACATTCAGTACTTC. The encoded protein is CASSEKEAKNIQYF.

The chain's CDR3 is CASREQGSTYEQYF. CDR3 nucleotide sequence: TGTGCCAGCAGGGAACAGGGTTCCACCTACGAGCAGTACTTC. This chain uses TRBV6-1 with TRBJ2-7, with D possibly matching TRBD1 (6 bases). The CDR3 covers 14 residues. The ends were cut back, 6 bases at V and 2 bases at J, with 14 bases in the middle. Looked up from germline, CDR1 is MNHNS and CDR2 is SASEGT.

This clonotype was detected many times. For the CDR3, the DNA is TGCAGCGTGGGGACAGGGGGCTTGGGCACTGAAGCTTTCTTT. As protein: CSVGTGGLGTEAFF. This sequence joins TRBV29-1 and TRBJ1-1; TRBD1 aligns across 12 bases. The CDR3 contains 14 residues. The germline CDR1 and CDR2 sequences are SQVTM and ANQGSEA. V shed 6 bases and J 4 bases; nucleotides not matched to a gene: 6.

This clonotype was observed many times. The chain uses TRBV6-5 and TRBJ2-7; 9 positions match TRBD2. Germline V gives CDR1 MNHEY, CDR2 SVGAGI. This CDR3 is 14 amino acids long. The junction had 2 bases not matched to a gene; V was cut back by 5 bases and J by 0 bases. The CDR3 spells CASSRTSVSYEQYF. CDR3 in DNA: TGTGCCAGCAGTCGGACTAGCGTCTCCTACGAGCAGTACTTC.

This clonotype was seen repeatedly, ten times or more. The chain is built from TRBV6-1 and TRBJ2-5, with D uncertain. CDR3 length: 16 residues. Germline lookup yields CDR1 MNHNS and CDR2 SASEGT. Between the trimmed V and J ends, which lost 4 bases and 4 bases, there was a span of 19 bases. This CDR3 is CASSGSVGPQAETQYF. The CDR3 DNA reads TGTGCCAGCAGTGGAAGTGTCGGACCTCAGGCAGAGACCCAGTACTTC.

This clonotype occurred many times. The CDR3 reads CASSFGVGVRGETQYF. For the CDR3, the DNA is TGTGCCAGCAGTTTTGGGGTAGGGGTCAGGGGAGAGACCCAGTACTTC. The rearrangement joins TRBV6-5 to TRBJ2-5, with D perhaps matching TRBD1 (6 bases). This CDR3 region has 16 residues. V shed 4 bases and J shed 4 bases, with 19 bases lying between them. The germline gives CDR1 MNHEY, CDR2 SVGAGI.

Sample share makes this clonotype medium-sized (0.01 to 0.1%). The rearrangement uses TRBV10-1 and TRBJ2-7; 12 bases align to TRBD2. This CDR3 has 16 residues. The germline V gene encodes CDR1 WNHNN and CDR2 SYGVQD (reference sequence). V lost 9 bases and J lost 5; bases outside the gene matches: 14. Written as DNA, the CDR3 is TGCGCCAGTGGTGCTCGGCTAGCGGGAGGGCCGCACGAGCAGTACTTC. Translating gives CASGARLAGGPHEQYF.

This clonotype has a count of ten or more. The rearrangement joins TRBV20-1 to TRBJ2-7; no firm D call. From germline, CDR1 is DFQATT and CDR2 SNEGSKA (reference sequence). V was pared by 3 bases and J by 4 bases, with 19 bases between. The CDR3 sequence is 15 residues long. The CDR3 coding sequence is TGCAGTGCTAGTAATTCTCAGTTGTTTAATTACGAGCAGTACTTC. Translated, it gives CSASNSQLFNYEQYF.

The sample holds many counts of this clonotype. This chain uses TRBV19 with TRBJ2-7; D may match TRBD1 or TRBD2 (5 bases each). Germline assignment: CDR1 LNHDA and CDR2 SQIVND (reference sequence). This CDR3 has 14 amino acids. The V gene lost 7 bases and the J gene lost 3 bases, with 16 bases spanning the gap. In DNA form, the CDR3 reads TGTGCCAGTACTCCCCCCGGGGCTTTCTACGAGCAGTACTTC. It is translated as CASTPPGAFYEQYF.

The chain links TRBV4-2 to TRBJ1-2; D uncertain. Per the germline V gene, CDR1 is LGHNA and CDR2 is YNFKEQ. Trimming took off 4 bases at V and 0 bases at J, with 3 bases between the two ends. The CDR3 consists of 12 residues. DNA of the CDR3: TGTGCCAGCAGCCGGTCTAACTATGGCTACACCTTC. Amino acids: CASSRSNYGYTF.

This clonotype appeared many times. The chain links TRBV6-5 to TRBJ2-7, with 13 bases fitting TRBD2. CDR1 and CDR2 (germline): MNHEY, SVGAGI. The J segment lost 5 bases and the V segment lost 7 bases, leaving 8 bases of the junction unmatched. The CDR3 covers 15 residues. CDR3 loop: CASKTSGRARDEQYF. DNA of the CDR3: TGTGCCAGCAAAACTAGCGGGAGGGCCAGGGACGAGCAGTACTTC.

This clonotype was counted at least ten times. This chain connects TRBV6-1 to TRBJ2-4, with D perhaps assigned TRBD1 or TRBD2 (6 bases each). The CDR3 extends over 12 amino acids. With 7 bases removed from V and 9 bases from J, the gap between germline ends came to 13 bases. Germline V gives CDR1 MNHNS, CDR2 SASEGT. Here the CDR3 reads CASTEWGAIQYF. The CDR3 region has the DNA TGTGCCAGCACCGAATGGGGGGCCATTCAGTACTTC.